The clone carrying this T cell receptor beta chain showed up just a few times. What it binds is not known. These data come from a study of vaccination effects on CD4 cells after COVID-19. Upon completion of more than 9 days in culture, CD4+ T cells were isolated. Participants completed two doses of the BNT162b2 or mRNA-1273 vaccine. Only in-frame clones appear in the TCRdb table, and some are missing; sequencing was by immunoSEQ multiplex PCR. This sample yields 70,000 or so clones, of which roughly four fifths are seen a single time; roughly 2% belongs to the top ten. Germline values: CDR1 SNHLY, CDR2 FYNNEI. The CDR3 runs to 13 residues. Trimming removed 5 bases from V and 8 bases from J; junction bases left unmatched: 6.

The receptor's source is a human donor who received a COVID-19 vaccine. The sample here was CD4+ T cells from PBMCs cultured without peptide, taken after COVID-19 vaccination. V usage is TRBV2 and J usage is TRBJ1-1; the match to TRBD1 covers 9 bases. CDR3 DNA sequence: TGTGCCAGCAGTCCACAGGGGGCAGGGGAAGCTTTCTTT. Protein: CASSPQGAGEAFF.